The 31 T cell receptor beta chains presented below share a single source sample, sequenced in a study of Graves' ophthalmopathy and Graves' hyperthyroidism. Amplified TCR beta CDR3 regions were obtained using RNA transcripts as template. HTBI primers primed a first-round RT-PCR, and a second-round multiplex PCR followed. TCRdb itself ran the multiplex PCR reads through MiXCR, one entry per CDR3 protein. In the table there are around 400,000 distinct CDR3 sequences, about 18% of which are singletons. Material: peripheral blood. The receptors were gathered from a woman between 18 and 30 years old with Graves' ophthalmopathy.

The CDR3 here is CASSLFQSTRGNTIYF. The DNA for the CDR3 is TGTGCCAGCAGTTTGTTTCAGTCCACTCGAGGAAACACCATATATTTT. The V and J genes are TRBV6-2 or TRBV6-3 and TRBJ1-3, with D unresolved. The CDR3 loop spans 16 amino acids. Trimming left V 4 bases short and J 4 bases short, with 17 bases between. Germline V gene lookup returns CDR1 MNHEY and CDR2 SVGEGT.

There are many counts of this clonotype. The CDR3 nucleotides are TGTGCCACCGGGAGCAATAGCAATCAGCCCCAGCATTTT. Its translation: CATGSNSNQPQHF. The V call is TRBV10-3, the J call TRBJ1-5; unclear D gene. The CDR3 is 13 amino acids. From germline, CDR1 is ENHRY and CDR2 SYGVKD. The V end lost 10 bases, the J end lost 0 bases, and 10 bases lay between the germline ends.

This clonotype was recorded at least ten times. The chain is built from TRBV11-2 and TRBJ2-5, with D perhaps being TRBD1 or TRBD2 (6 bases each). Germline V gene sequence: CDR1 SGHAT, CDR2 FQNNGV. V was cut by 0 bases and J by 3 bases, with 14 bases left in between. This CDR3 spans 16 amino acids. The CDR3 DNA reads TGTGCCAGCAGCTTAGAAACAGGGAGGAACGAAGAGACCCAGTACTTC. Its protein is CASSLETGRNEETQYF.

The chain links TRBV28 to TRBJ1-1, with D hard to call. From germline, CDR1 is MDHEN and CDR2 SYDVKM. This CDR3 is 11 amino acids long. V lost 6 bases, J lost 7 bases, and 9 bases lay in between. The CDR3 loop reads CASRGYVEAFF. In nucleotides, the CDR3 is TGTGCCAGCAGAGGCTACGTTGAAGCTTTCTTT.

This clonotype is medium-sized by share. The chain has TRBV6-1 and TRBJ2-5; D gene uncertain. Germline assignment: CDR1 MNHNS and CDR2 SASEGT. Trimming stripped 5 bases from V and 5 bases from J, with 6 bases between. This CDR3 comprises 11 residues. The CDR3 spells CASSYLETQYF. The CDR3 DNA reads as TGTGCCAGCAGTTACTTGGAGACCCAGTACTTC.

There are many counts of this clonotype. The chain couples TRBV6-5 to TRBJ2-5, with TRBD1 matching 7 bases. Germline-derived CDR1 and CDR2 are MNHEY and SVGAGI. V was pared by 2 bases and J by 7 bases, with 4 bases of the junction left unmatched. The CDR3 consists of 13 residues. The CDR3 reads CASSYKTGWTQYF. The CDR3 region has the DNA TGTGCCAGCAGTTACAAGACAGGGTGGACCCAGTACTTC.

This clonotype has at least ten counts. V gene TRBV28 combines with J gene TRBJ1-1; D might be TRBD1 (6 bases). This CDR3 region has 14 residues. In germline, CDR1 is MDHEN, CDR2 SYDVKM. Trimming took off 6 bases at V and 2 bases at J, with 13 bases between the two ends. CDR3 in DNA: TGTGCCAGCAGGAGGGCAGGGGACAACACTGAAGCTTTCTTT. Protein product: CASRRAGDNTEAFF.

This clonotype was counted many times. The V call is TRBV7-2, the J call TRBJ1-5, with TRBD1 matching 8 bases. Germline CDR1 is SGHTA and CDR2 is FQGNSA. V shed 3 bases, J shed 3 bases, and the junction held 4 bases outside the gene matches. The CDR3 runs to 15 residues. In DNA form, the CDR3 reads TGTGCCAGCAGCTTGGACAGGGTGACCAATCAGCCCCAGCATTTT. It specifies CASSLDRVTNQPQHF.

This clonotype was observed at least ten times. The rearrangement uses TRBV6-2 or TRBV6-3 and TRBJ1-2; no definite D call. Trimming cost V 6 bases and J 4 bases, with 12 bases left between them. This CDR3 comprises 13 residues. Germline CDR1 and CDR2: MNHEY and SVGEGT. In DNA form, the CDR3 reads TGTGCCAGCAGCCCCCGCAGTCCCTATGGCTACACCTTC. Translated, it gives CASSPRSPYGYTF.

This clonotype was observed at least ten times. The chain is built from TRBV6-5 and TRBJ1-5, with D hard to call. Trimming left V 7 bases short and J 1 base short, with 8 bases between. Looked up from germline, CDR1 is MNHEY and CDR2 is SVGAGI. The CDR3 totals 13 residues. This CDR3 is CASTVVSNQPQHF. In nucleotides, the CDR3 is TGTGCCAGCACCGTAGTCAGCAATCAGCCCCAGCATTTT.

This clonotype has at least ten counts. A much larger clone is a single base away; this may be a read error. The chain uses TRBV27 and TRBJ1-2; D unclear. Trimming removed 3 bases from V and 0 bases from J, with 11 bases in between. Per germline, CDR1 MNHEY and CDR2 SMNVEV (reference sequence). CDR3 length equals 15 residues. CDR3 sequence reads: CASSFARPANYGYTF. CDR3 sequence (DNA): TGTGCCAGCAGTTTTGCCCGACCAGCTAACTATGGCTACACCTTC.

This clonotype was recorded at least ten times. The CDR3 loop reads CASSLSAGGGTGELFF. CDR3 nucleotide sequence: TGTGCCAGCAGTTTATCAGCGGGGGGTGGTACCGGGGAGCTGTTTTTT. The genes are TRBV28 and TRBJ2-2, with 9 nucleotides matching TRBD2. Germline loops: CDR1 MDHEN, CDR2 SYDVKM. There are 16 residues in the CDR3. Trimming took 1 base from V and 5 from J; bases not matched to a gene: 5.

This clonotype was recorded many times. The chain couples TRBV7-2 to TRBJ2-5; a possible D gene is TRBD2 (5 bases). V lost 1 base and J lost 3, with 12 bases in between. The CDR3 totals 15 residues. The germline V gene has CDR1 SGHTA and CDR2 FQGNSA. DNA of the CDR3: TGTGCCAGCAGCTTAGGAGGGATAGTTAAAGAGACCCAGTACTTC. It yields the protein CASSLGGIVKETQYF.

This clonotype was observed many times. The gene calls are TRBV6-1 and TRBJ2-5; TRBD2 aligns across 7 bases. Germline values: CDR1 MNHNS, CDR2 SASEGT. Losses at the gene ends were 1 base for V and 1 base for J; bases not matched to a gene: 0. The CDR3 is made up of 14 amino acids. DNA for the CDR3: TGTGCCAGCAGTGAAGGGGGGGGCCAAGAGACCCAGTACTTC. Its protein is CASSEGGGQETQYF.

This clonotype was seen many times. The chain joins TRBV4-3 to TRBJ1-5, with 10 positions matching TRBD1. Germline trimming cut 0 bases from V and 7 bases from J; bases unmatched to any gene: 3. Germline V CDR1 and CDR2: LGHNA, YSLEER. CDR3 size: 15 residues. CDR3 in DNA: TGCGCCAGCAGCCAAGAGACAGGGGGCGGACAGCCCCAGCATTTT. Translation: CASSQETGGGQPQHF.

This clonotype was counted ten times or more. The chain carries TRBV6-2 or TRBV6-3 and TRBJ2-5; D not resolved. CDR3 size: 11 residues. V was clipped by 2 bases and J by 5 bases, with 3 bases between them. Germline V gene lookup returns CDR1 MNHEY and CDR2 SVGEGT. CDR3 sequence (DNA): TGTGCCAGCAGTTACGAGGAGACCCAGTACTTC. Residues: CASSYEETQYF.

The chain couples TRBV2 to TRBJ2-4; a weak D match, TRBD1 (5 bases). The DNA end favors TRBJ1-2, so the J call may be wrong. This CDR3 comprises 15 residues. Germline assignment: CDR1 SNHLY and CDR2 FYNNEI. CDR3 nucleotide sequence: TGTGCCAGCAGTGAGGGTGGACAAGCGGCGGATGGCTACACCTTC. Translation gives CASSEGGQAADGYTF.

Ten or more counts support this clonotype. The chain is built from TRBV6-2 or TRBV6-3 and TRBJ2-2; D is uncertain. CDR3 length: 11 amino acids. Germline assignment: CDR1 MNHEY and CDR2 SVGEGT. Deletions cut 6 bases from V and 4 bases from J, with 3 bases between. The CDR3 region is CASRLTGELFF. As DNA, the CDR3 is TGTGCCAGCAGACTCACCGGGGAGCTGTTTTTT.

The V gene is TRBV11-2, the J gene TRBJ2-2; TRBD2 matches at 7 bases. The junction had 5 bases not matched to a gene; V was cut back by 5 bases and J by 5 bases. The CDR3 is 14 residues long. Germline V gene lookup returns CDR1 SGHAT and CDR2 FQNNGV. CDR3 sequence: CASSPTSLTGELFF. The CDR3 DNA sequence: TGTGCCAGCAGCCCGACTAGCTTAACCGGGGAGCTGTTTTTT.

CDR3 coding DNA: TGCGCCAGCAGCAGCCCCGGGGACGAGCAGTACTTC. Protein sequence: CASSSPGDEQYF. The chain recombines TRBV5-1 with TRBJ2-7; tentative D call: TRBD2 (5 bases). CDR3 length: 12 residues. Germline-derived CDR1 and CDR2 are SGHRS and YFSETQ. Trimming took off 4 bases at V and 5 bases at J, with 10 bases between the two ends.

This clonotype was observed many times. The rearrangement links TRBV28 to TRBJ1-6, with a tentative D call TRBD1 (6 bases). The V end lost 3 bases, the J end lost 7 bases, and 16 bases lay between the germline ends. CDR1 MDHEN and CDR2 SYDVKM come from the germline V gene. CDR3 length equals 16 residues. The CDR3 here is CASSFETRTVNSPLHF. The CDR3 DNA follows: TGTGCCAGCAGTTTCGAGACACGGACAGTCAATTCACCCCTCCACTTT.

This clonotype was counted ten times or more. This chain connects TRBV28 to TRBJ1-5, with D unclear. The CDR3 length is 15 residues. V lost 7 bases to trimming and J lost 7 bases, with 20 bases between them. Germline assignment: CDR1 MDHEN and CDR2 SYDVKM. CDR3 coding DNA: TGTGCCAGCAACCCTTCAGCTGGTGGTTGGCAGCCCCAGCATTTT. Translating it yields CASNPSAGGWQPQHF.

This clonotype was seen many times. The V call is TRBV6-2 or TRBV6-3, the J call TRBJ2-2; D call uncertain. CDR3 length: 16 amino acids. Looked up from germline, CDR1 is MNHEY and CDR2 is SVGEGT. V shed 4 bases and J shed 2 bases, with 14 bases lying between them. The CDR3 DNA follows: TGTGCCAGCAGTTCGCCGCGGCGGTCTAACACCGGGGAGCTGTTTTTT. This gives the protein CASSSPRRSNTGELFF.

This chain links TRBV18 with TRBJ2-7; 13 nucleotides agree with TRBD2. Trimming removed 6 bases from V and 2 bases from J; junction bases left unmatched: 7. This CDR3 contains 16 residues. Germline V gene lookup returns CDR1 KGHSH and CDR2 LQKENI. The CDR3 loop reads CASSRGLAGDTYEQYF. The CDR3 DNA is TGTGCCAGCTCCCGAGGACTAGCGGGAGACACCTACGAGCAGTACTTC.

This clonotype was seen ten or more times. CDR3 nucleotides: TGCGCCAGCAGTGAACTGACAGGCGGGGGCTACACCTTC. Its translation: CASSELTGGGYTF. The chain links TRBV10-2 to TRBJ1-2, with D perhaps TRBD1 (6 bases). V was cut by 3 bases and J by 8 bases, with 13 bases left in between. The CDR3 is made up of 13 amino acids. CDR1 is WSHSY and CDR2 is SAAADI in the germline V gene.

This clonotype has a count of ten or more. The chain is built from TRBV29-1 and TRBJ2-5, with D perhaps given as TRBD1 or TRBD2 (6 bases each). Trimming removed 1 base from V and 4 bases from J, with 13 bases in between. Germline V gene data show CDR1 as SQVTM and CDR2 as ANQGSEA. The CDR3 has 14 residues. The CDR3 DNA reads TGCAGCGTTGAAGGACCGGGGGCGGGAGAGACCCAGTACTTC. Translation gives CSVEGPGAGETQYF.

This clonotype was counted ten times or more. The CDR3 DNA sequence: TGTGCCAGCAGCCGGGACACCGGCTCTGGAAACACCATATATTTT. This codes for CASSRDTGSGNTIYF. This chain connects TRBV9 to TRBJ1-3; the D gene is possibly TRBD1 (6 bases). Trimming took 4 bases from V and 0 from J, leaving 11 bases between them. There are 15 residues in the CDR3. CDR1 is SGDLS, CDR2 YYNGEE, per germline.

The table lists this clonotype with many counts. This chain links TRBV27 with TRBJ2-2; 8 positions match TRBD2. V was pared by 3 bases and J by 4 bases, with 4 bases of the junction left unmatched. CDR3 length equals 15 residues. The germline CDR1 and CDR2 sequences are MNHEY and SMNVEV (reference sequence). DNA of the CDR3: TGTGCCAGCAGTTTTTGGCGGGAGGCCACCGGGGAGCTGTTTTTT. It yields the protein CASSFWREATGELFF.

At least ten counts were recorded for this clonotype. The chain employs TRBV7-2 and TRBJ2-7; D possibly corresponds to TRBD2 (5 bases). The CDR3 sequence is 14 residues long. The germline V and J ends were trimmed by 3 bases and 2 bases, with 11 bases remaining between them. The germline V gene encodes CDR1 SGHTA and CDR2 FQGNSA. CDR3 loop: CASSFTTGTYEQYF. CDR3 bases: TGTGCCAGCAGCTTTACTACGGGAACCTACGAGCAGTACTTC. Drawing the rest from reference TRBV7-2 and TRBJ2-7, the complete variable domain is GAGVSQSPSNKVTEKGKDVELRCDPISGHTALYWYRQSLGQGLEFLIYFQGNSAPDKSGLPSDRFSAERTGGSVSTLTIQRTQQEDSAVYLCASSFTTGTYEQYFGPGTRLTVT.

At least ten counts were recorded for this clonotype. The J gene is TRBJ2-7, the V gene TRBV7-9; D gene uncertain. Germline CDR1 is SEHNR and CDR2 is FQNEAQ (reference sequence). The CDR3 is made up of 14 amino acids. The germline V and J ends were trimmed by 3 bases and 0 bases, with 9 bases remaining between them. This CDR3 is CASSFGVPSYEQYF. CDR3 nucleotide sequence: TGTGCCAGCAGCTTTGGGGTTCCCTCCTACGAGCAGTACTTC. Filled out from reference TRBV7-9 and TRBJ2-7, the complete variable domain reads DTGVSQNPRHKITKRGQNVTFRCDPISEHNRLYWYRQTLGQGPEFLTYFQNEAQLEKSRLLSDRFSAERPKGSFSTLEIQRTEQGDSAMYLCASSFGVPSYEQYFGPGTRLTVT.

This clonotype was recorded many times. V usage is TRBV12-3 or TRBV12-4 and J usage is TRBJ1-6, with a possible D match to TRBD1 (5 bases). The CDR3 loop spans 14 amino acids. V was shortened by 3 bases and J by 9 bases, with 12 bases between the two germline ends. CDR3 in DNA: TGTGCCAGCAGTTTTCAGGGTGGGAGTTCACCCCTCCACTTT. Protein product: CASSFQGGSSPLHF.